The 14 T cell receptor beta chains presented below share a single source sample, sequenced in a study of cytomegalovirus exposure and HLA in healthy donors. Profiled with immunoSEQ multiplex PCR; TCRdb holds only in-frame clones, not every one. The sample carries under 150,000 clones, 70% to 90% recorded once. The sequenced sample consisted of PBMCs. These receptors were collected from a man aged 18 to 29 in good health and CMV-seropositive.

This chain connects TRBV10-1 to TRBJ2-5, with 16 bases fitting TRBD2. The trim removed 3 bases at V and 5 bases at J, leaving 6 bases unmatched. The V gene's germline CDR1 is WNHNN and CDR2 SYGVQD (reference sequence). This CDR3 spans 17 amino acids. The CDR3 spells CASSEGTSGRAGETQYF. In nucleotides, the CDR3 is TGCGCCAGCAGTGAAGGGACTAGCGGGAGGGCCGGGGAGACCCAGTACTTC.

The V call is TRBV2, the J call TRBJ2-7, with D hard to call. The V gene lost 0 bases and the J gene lost 1 base, with 7 bases spanning the gap. This CDR3 contains 14 residues. From germline, CDR1 is SNHLY and CDR2 FYNNEI. The CDR3 here is CASSEARVSYEQYF. The CDR3 region has the DNA TGTGCCAGCAGTGAAGCGCGTGTATCCTACGAGCAGTACTTC.

This chain connects TRBV6-6 to TRBJ1-5; 8 bases align to TRBD1. This CDR3 region has 14 residues. The J segment lost 2 bases and the V segment lost 9 bases, leaving 6 bases of the junction unmatched. CDR1 and CDR2 (germline): MNHNY, SVGAGI (reference sequence). CDR3: CASRATGGNQPQHF. The CDR3 DNA sequence: TGTGCCAGTAGGGCGACAGGGGGCAATCAGCCCCAGCATTTT.

The chain links TRBV5-8 to TRBJ2-7; 7 bases map to TRBD1. The CDR3 consists of 12 residues. J was trimmed by 3 bases and V by 6 bases; bases with no gene match: 3. The V gene's germline CDR1 is SGHTS and CDR2 YDEGEE. The CDR3, as DNA: TGTGCCAGCAACTGGACAGGCTACGAGCAGTACTTC. This encodes CASNWTGYEQYF.

The genes are TRBV19 and TRBJ1-1; maybe TRBD1 (5 bases). The CDR3 is 16 residues long. Deletions cut 4 bases from V and 4 bases from J, with 19 bases between. Germline V gene sequence: CDR1 LNHDA, CDR2 SQIVND (reference sequence). CDR3 sequence reads: CASSTPWGGEGTEAFF. The CDR3 nucleotides are TGTGCCAGTAGTACCCCCTGGGGAGGGGAGGGCACTGAAGCTTTCTTT.

The genes are TRBV6-5 and TRBJ2-1; 9 bases are shared with TRBD1. The length of the CDR3 is 15 residues. Looked up from germline, CDR1 is MNHEY and CDR2 is SVGAGI. V lost 5 bases, J lost 6 bases, and 8 bases stayed unmatched. This CDR3 reads CASSRGQGDFNEQFF. In DNA form, the CDR3 reads TGTGCCAGCAGTAGGGGACAGGGAGATTTCAATGAGCAGTTCTTC.

The chain has TRBV30 and TRBJ1-1, with D perhaps TRBD1 (5 bases). Germline V gene data show CDR1 as GTSNPN and CDR2 as SVGIG (reference sequence). The V and J ends lost 8 bases and 4 bases respectively, with 14 bases between them. This CDR3 comprises 12 residues. The CDR3 sequence: CARRGRGTEAFF. The CDR3 DNA follows: TGTGCCCGACGTGGGAGGGGCACTGAAGCTTTCTTT.

This rearrangement joins TRBV5-1 to TRBJ2-1; TRBD1 matches at 7 bases. The V gene's germline CDR1 is SGHRS and CDR2 YFSETQ. V shed 4 bases and J 5 bases; nucleotides not matched to a gene: 3. The CDR3 covers 13 residues. DNA for the CDR3: TGCGCCAGCAGCCAGGGACAGCACAATGAGCAGTTCTTC. It codes for CASSQGQHNEQFF.

This sequence joins TRBV6-4 and TRBJ2-2; 7 nucleotides align to TRBD1. Germline-derived CDR1 and CDR2 are MRHNA and SNTAGT. The CDR3 sequence is 13 residues long. The junction had 3 bases not matched to a gene; V was cut back by 5 bases and J by 6 bases. CDR3 sequence: CASSSQGSGELFF. The DNA for the CDR3 is TGTGCCAGCAGTTCACAGGGGTCCGGGGAGCTGTTTTTT.

The V call is TRBV5-1, the J call TRBJ1-1; no definite D call. The V end lost 7 bases, the J end lost 0 bases, and 16 bases lay between the germline ends. Looked up from germline, CDR1 is SGHRS and CDR2 is YFSETQ. This CDR3 is 15 amino acids long. Written as DNA, the CDR3 is TGCGCCAGCTCCTTCGTCGACACTTTGAACACTGAAGCTTTCTTT. It encodes CASSFVDTLNTEAFF.

The chain employs TRBV10-2 and TRBJ2-1; D remains ambiguous. Germline V lookup: CDR1 WSHSY, CDR2 SAAADI. With 2 bases removed from V and 3 bases from J, the gap between germline ends came to 8 bases. There are 14 residues in the CDR3. CDR3: CASSEGLDYNEQFF. CDR3 sequence (DNA): TGCGCCAGCAGTGAGGGGCTTGACTACAATGAGCAGTTCTTC.

V gene TRBV19 combines with J gene TRBJ2-7; TRBD1 agrees at 9 bases. Germline V gives CDR1 LNHDA, CDR2 SQIVND (reference sequence). The CDR3 contains 14 residues. J gave up 4 bases and V 5 bases, and 6 bases lay outside the gene matches. The chain's CDR3 is CASSPGTGMYEQYF. For the CDR3, the DNA is TGTGCCAGTAGTCCGGGGACAGGGATGTACGAGCAGTACTTC.

This sequence joins TRBV6-5 and TRBJ2-1; possible D gene TRBD1, 6 bases. The germline V and J ends were trimmed by 4 bases and 7 bases, with 17 bases remaining between them. Germline assignment: CDR1 MNHEY and CDR2 SVGAGI. This CDR3 contains 15 residues. CDR3 in DNA: TGTGCCAGCAGTTCAGGGGTGCCGCGGAGGAATGAGCAGTTCTTC. Its translation is CASSSGVPRRNEQFF.

V usage is TRBV10-1 and J usage is TRBJ2-1; 7 bases map to TRBD1. This CDR3 has 15 amino acids. Germline CDR1 WNHNN, CDR2 SYGVQD (reference sequence). V was pared by 2 bases and J by 2 bases, with 3 bases of the junction left unmatched. Written as DNA, the CDR3 is TGCGCCAGCAGTGAGAGACAGGGTACCTACAATGAGCAGTTCTTC. Protein product: CASSERQGTYNEQFF.